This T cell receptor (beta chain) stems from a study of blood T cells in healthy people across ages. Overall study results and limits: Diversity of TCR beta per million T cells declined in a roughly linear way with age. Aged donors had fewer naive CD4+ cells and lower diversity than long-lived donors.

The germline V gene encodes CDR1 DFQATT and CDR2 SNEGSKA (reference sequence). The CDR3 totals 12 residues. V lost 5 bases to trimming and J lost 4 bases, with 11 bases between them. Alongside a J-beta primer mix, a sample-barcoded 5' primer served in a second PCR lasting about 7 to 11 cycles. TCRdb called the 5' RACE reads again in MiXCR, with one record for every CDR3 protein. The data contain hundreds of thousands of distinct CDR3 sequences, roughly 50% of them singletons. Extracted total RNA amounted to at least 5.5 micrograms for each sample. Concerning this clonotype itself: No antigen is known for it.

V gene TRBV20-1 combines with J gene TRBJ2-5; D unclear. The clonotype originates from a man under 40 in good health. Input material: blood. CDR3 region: CSASSPGETQYF. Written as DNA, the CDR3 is TGCAGTGCTTCTAGTCCGGGAGAGACCCAGTACTTC.